A selection of T cell receptor beta chains follows, all from one sample in a study of cytomegalovirus exposure and HLA in healthy donors. The assay was immunoSEQ multiplex PCR, and TCRdb's table has in-frame clones only and misses some. The sample contains about 140,000 clones, 80% of which appear only once. Specimen: PBMCs. Receptors were obtained from a man aged 45-60 years in good health and CMV-seronegative. The CDR3 runs from the conserved cysteine through the conserved F or W. Each record gives: J gene, clone size, D gene, V gene, CDR3 protein, CDR3 DNA. D genes are given only for firm matches. Size is omitted from some rows. Given values are once, few, many or a class for expanded clones.

j_gene: TRBJ1-2; abundance: .; d_gene: TRBD1; v_gene: TRBV2; CDR3aa: CASSGGQGYGYTF; CDR3nt: TGTGCCAGCAGTGGTGGACAGGGCTATGGCTACACCTTC
j_gene: TRBJ1-1; abundance: .; d_gene: .; v_gene: TRBV5-1; CDR3aa: CASSPRGIMNTEAFF; CDR3nt: TGCGCCAGCAGTCCCCGGGGAATAATGAACACTGAAGCTTTCTTT
j_gene: TRBJ2-7; abundance: .; d_gene: .; v_gene: TRBV28; CDR3aa: CASSLTAGATYEQYF; CDR3nt: TGTGCCAGCAGTTTAACGGCGGGGGCAACCTACGAGCAGTACTTC
j_gene: TRBJ2-7; abundance: .; d_gene: TRBD1; v_gene: TRBV12-5; CDR3aa: CASGLGSQGADEQYF; CDR3nt: TGTGCTAGTGGTTTGGGGTCCCAGGGGGCTGATGAGCAGTACTTC
j_gene: TRBJ2-3; abundance: .; d_gene: TRBD2; v_gene: TRBV7-6; CDR3aa: CASSTGLAGPPSTDTQYF; CDR3nt: TGTGCCAGCAGCACGGGACTAGCGGGGCCGCCGAGCACAGATACGCAGTATTTT
j_gene: TRBJ2-1; abundance: once; d_gene: TRBD2; v_gene: TRBV19; CDR3aa: CASNGGASYNEQFF; CDR3nt: TGTGCCAGTAACGGGGGGGCCTCCTACAATGAGCAGTTCTTC
j_gene: TRBJ2-2; abundance: .; d_gene: .; v_gene: TRBV2; CDR3aa: CASSEVSDTGELFF; CDR3nt: TGTGCCAGCAGTGAAGTGTCAGACACCGGGGAGCTGTTTTTT
j_gene: TRBJ2-1; abundance: .; d_gene: TRBD2; v_gene: TRBV5-5; CDR3aa: CASSPAVAGFSSYNEQFF; CDR3nt: TGTGCCAGCAGCCCGGCGGTAGCGGGGTTCAGCTCCTACAATGAGCAGTTCTTC
j_gene: TRBJ1-1; abundance: .; d_gene: .; v_gene: TRBV18; CDR3aa: CASSPPGGPIMNTEAFF; CDR3nt: TGTGCCAGCTCACCCCCGGGGGGCCCTATTATGAACACTGAAGCTTTCTTT
j_gene: TRBJ1-5; abundance: .; d_gene: .; v_gene: TRBV2; CDR3aa: CASSEQGMGNQPQHF; CDR3nt: TGTGCCAGCAGCGAACAGGGTATGGGCAATCAGCCCCAGCATTTT
j_gene: TRBJ2-3; abundance: .; d_gene: TRBD1; v_gene: TRBV29-1; CDR3aa: CSVEDKDRATDTQYF; CDR3nt: TGCAGCGTTGAAGATAAGGACAGGGCAACAGATACGCAGTATTTT
j_gene: TRBJ2-1; abundance: few; d_gene: TRBD2; v_gene: TRBV6-4; CDR3aa: CASSDGTSGGNEQFF; CDR3nt: TGTGCCAGCAGTGACGGGACTAGCGGGGGCAATGAGCAGTTCTTC
j_gene: TRBJ1-6; abundance: .; d_gene: .; v_gene: TRBV6-5; CDR3aa: CASRPEEINSPLHF; CDR3nt: TGTGCCAGCAGGCCCGAGGAGATTAATTCACCCCTCCACTTT
j_gene: TRBJ2-7; abundance: .; d_gene: .; v_gene: TRBV5-4; CDR3aa: CASSLAPGGNEQYF; CDR3nt: TGTGCCAGCAGCTTGGCGCCAGGTGGCAACGAGCAGTACTTC
j_gene: TRBJ1-6; abundance: .; d_gene: TRBD1; v_gene: TRBV27; CDR3aa: CASGNRGNNSPLHF; CDR3nt: TGTGCCAGCGGTAACAGGGGAAATAATTCACCCCTCCACTTT
j_gene: TRBJ2-3; abundance: .; d_gene: .; v_gene: TRBV13; CDR3aa: CASSLQGLNTQYF; CDR3nt: TGTGCCAGCAGCTTACAAGGACTTAATACGCAGTATTTT
j_gene: TRBJ2-7; abundance: .; d_gene: TRBD2; v_gene: TRBV5-4; CDR3aa: CASSLGTSGMVYEQYF; CDR3nt: TGTGCCAGCAGCTTGGGGACTAGCGGGATGGTCTACGAGCAGTACTTC
j_gene: TRBJ2-1; abundance: few; d_gene: TRBD1; v_gene: TRBV6-4; CDR3aa: CASSDSLSTGKSYNEQFF; CDR3nt: TGTGCCAGCAGTGACTCTTTGTCGACAGGGAAGTCCTACAATGAGCAGTTCTTC
j_gene: TRBJ2-7; abundance: .; d_gene: TRBD2; v_gene: TRBV5-1; CDR3aa: CASSLNPSGNEQYF; CDR3nt: TGCGCCAGCAGCTTGAATCCTAGCGGGAACGAGCAGTACTTC
j_gene: TRBJ1-1; abundance: few; d_gene: TRBD1; v_gene: TRBV30; CDR3aa: CALDQGATEAFF; CDR3nt: TGTGCCTTAGATCAGGGGGCCACTGAAGCTTTCTTT
j_gene: TRBJ2-7; abundance: .; d_gene: TRBD1; v_gene: TRBV28; CDR3aa: CASRTGQTEQYF; CDR3nt: TGTGCCAGCAGGACGGGACAGACCGAGCAGTACTTC
j_gene: TRBJ2-5; abundance: .; d_gene: TRBD1; v_gene: TRBV5-6; CDR3aa: CASSLQGPQETQYF; CDR3nt: TGTGCCAGCAGCTTACAGGGGCCTCAAGAGACCCAGTACTTC
j_gene: TRBJ2-2; abundance: .; d_gene: TRBD1; v_gene: TRBV7-3; CDR3aa: CASSLSAGQDFTGELFF; CDR3nt: TGTGCCAGCAGCTTAAGCGCGGGACAGGATTTCACCGGGGAGCTGTTTTTT
j_gene: TRBJ2-5; abundance: .; d_gene: TRBD2; v_gene: TRBV7-7; CDR3aa: CASSLVGLAGPETQYF; CDR3nt: TGTGCTAGCAGCTTAGTCGGACTAGCGGGACCAGAGACCCAGTACTTC
j_gene: TRBJ2-2; abundance: .; d_gene: TRBD1; v_gene: TRBV19; CDR3aa: CAARDRGRIAGELFF; CDR3nt: TGTGCCGCCCGGGACAGGGGGCGAATCGCCGGGGAGCTGTTTTTT
j_gene: TRBJ2-7; abundance: .; d_gene: TRBD2; v_gene: TRBV7-2; CDR3aa: CASRSTSGSYEQYF; CDR3nt: TGTGCCAGCAGGTCGACTAGCGGATCCTACGAGCAGTACTTC
j_gene: TRBJ2-7; abundance: .; d_gene: TRBD1; v_gene: TRBV6-1; CDR3aa: CASSFRDRGEQYF; CDR3nt: TGTGCCAGCAGTTTCCGGGACAGGGGGGAGCAGTACTTC
j_gene: TRBJ1-1; abundance: .; d_gene: TRBD1; v_gene: TRBV5-1; CDR3aa: CASSLEGALGDTEAFF; CDR3nt: TGCGCCAGCAGCTTGGAGGGGGCACTGGGGGACACTGAAGCTTTCTTT
j_gene: TRBJ1-1; abundance: .; d_gene: .; v_gene: TRBV5-1; CDR3aa: CASSPFSNTEAFF; CDR3nt: TGCGCCAGCAGCCCCTTTTCTAACACTGAAGCTTTCTTT
j_gene: TRBJ2-2; abundance: once; d_gene: .; v_gene: TRBV2; CDR3aa: CASNVGVDTGELFF; CDR3nt: TGTGCCAGCAATGTAGGGGTAGACACCGGGGAGCTGTTTTTT
j_gene: TRBJ1-3; abundance: .; d_gene: TRBD1; v_gene: TRBV7-6; CDR3aa: CASSLEPGQGSSGNTIYF; CDR3nt: TGTGCCAGCAGCTTAGAACCGGGACAGGGAAGCTCTGGAAACACCATATATTTT
j_gene: TRBJ2-2; abundance: .; d_gene: TRBD2; v_gene: TRBV28; CDR3aa: CASSRTSGRRDGELFF; CDR3nt: TGTGCCAGCAGTAGGACTAGCGGGAGGAGAGACGGGGAGCTGTTTTTT
j_gene: TRBJ2-1; abundance: .; d_gene: TRBD2; v_gene: TRBV5-4; CDR3aa: CASSLPGGSYNEQFF; CDR3nt: TGTGCCAGCAGCTTGCCGGGGGGCTCCTACAATGAGCAGTTCTTC
j_gene: TRBJ1-2; abundance: .; d_gene: .; v_gene: TRBV6-6; CDR3aa: CASSSSGGYTF; CDR3nt: .
j_gene: TRBJ1-4; abundance: few; d_gene: TRBD1; v_gene: TRBV28; CDR3aa: CASSSIGTDFNEKLFF; CDR3nt: TGTGCCAGCAGCTCAATCGGGACAGACTTTAATGAAAAACTGTTTTTT
j_gene: TRBJ2-5; abundance: .; d_gene: TRBD2; v_gene: TRBV14; CDR3aa: CASSQDLRLAGSLGETQYF; CDR3nt: TGTGCCAGCAGCCAAGATCTTCGGCTAGCGGGGTCTCTGGGAGAGACCCAGTACTTC
j_gene: TRBJ2-7; abundance: once; d_gene: TRBD1; v_gene: TRBV2; CDR3aa: CASSGDRGFEQYF; CDR3nt: TGTGCCAGCAGTGGGGACAGGGGTTTCGAGCAGTACTTC
j_gene: TRBJ2-7; abundance: .; d_gene: TRBD1; v_gene: TRBV2; CDR3aa: CASSVRSPGQGLGQYF; CDR3nt: TGTGCCAGCAGTGTGCGTTCCCCGGGACAGGGTCTCGGGCAGTACTTC
j_gene: TRBJ2-3; abundance: .; d_gene: .; v_gene: TRBV6-4; CDR3aa: CASSIGQAGDTQYF; CDR3nt: TGTGCCAGCAGTATTGGGCAGGCCGGAGATACGCAGTATTTT
j_gene: TRBJ2-7; abundance: .; d_gene: .; v_gene: TRBV25-1; CDR3aa: CASRRDLGSEQYF; CDR3nt: TGTGCCAGCAGGCGTGACCTGGGGAGCGAGCAGTACTTC
j_gene: TRBJ1-4; abundance: .; d_gene: TRBD1; v_gene: TRBV5-8; CDR3aa: CASSHGTGANEKLFF; CDR3nt: TGTGCCAGCAGCCATGGGACAGGGGCAAATGAAAAACTGTTTTTT
j_gene: TRBJ2-7; abundance: .; d_gene: TRBD2; v_gene: TRBV6-5; CDR3aa: CASRKWTSGTYEQYF; CDR3nt: TGTGCCAGCAGAAAATGGACTAGCGGCACCTACGAGCAGTACTTC